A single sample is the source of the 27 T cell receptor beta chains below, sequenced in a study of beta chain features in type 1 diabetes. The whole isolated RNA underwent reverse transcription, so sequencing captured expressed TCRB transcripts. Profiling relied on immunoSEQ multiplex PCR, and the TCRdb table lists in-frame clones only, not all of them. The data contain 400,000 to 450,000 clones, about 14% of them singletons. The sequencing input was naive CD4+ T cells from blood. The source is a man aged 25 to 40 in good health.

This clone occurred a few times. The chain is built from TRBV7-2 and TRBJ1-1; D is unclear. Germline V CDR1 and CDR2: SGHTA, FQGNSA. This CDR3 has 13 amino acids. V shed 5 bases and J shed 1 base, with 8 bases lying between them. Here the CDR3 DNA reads TGTGCCAGCAGCCCGTTCGGGAACACTGAAGCTTTCTTT. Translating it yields CASSPFGNTEAFF.

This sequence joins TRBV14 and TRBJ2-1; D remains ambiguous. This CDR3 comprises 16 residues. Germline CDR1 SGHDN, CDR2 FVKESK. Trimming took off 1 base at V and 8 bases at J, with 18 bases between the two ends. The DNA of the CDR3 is TGTGCCAGCAGCCAAGTTCTCAGGACCCGATGGGATGAGCAGTTCTTC. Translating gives CASSQVLRTRWDEQFF. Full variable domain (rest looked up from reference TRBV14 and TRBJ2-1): EAGVTQFPSHSVIEKGQTVTLRCDPISGHDNLYWYRRVMGKEIKFLLHFVKESKQDESGMPNNRFLAERTGGTYSTLKVQPAELEDSGVYFCASSQVLRTRWDEQFFGPGTRLTVL.

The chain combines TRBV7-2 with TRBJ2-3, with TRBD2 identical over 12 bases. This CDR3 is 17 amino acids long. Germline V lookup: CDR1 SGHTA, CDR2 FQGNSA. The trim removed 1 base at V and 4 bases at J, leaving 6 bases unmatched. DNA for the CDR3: TGTGCCAGCAGCTTAGGTCTAGCGGGAGGGCCCGCAGATACGCAGTATTTT. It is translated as CASSLGLAGGPADTQYF.

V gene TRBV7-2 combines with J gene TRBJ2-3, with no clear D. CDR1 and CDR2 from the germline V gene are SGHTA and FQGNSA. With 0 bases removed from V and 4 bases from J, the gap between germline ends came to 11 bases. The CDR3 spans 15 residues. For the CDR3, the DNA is TGTGCCAGCAGCTTAGCGGCCGTTGGAGCAGATACGCAGTATTTT. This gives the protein CASSLAAVGADTQYF.

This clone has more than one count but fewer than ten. The CDR3 loop is CASSARGANEQFF. CDR3 nucleotide sequence: TGTGCCAGCAGCGCCAGGGGGGCCAATGAGCAGTTCTTC. The chain employs TRBV7-2 and TRBJ2-1; maybe TRBD1 (7 bases). CDR3 length: 13 residues. CDR1 SGHTA and CDR2 FQGNSA come from the germline V gene. The ends were cut back, 5 bases at V and 6 bases at J, with 11 bases in the middle.

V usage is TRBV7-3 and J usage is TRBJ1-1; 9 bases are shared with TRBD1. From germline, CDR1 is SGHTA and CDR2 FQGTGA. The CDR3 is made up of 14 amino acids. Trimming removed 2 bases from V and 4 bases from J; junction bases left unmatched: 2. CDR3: CASSLGTGFTEAFF. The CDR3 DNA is TGTGCCAGCAGCTTAGGGACAGGGTTCACTGAAGCTTTCTTT. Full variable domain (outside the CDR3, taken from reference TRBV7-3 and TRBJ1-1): GAGVSQTPSNKVTEKGKYVELRCDPISGHTALYWYRQSLGQGPEFLIYFQGTGAADDSGLPNDRFFAVRPEGSVSTLKIQRTERGDSAVYLCASSLGTGFTEAFFGQGTRLTVV.

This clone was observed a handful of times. The CDR3 nucleotides are TGTGCCAGCAGCGGACAGGTAGCCTATGGCTACACCTTC. Its protein product is CASSGQVAYGYTF. J is TRBJ1-2 and V is TRBV9; D may be TRBD1 (6 bases). V dropped 3 bases and J dropped 4 bases, with 10 bases sitting between them. Germline CDR1 SGDLS, CDR2 YYNGEE. This CDR3 has 13 amino acids.

The CDR3 DNA follows: TGCAGCGTGACCACGGGGACTGTGAACAATGAGCAGTTCTTC. It translates to CSVTTGTVNNEQFF. The chain recombines TRBV29-1 with TRBJ2-1, with D maybe TRBD2 (6 bases). The CDR3 runs 14 residues. Germline-derived CDR1 and CDR2 are SQVTM and ANQGSEA. V gave up 6 bases and J gave up 5 bases, with 17 bases separating them.

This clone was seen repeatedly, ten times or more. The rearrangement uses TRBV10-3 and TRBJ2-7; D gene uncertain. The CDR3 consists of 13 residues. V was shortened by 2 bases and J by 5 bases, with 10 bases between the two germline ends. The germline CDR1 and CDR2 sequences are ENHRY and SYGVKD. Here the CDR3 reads CAISELGNHEQYV. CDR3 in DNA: TGTGCCATCAGTGAGCTAGGGAACCACGAGCAGTACGTC.

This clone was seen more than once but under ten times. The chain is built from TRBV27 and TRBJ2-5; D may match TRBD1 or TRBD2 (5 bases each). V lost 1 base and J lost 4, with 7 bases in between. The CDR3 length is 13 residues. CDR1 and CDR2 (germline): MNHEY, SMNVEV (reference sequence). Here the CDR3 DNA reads TGTGCCAGCAGTTTATGGGGGTCAGAGACCCAGTACTTC. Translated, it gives CASSLWGSETQYF.

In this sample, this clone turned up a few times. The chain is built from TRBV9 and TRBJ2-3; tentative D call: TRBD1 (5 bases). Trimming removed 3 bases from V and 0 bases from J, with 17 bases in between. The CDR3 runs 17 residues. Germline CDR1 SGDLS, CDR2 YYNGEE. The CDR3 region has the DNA TGTGCCAGCAGCGAAAGAGCAGGGTTTACTAGCACAGATACGCAGTATTTT. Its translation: CASSERAGFTSTDTQYF.

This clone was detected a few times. CDR3 loop: CASSFTGVSYEQYF. The CDR3 region has the DNA TGCGCCAGCAGCTTTACGGGGGTATCCTACGAGCAGTACTTC. The V gene is TRBV5-1, the J gene TRBJ2-7; D may be TRBD2 (6 bases). Germline loops: CDR1 SGHRS, CDR2 YFSETQ. The CDR3 is 14 residues long. V lost 2 bases to trimming and J lost 1 base, with 10 bases between them.

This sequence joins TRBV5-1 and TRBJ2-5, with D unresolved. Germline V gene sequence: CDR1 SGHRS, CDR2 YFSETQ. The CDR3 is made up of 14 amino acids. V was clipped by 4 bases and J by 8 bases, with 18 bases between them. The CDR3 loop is CASSRPLGESTQYF. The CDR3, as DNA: TGCGCCAGCAGCCGACCTTTGGGCGAGAGTACCCAGTACTTC.

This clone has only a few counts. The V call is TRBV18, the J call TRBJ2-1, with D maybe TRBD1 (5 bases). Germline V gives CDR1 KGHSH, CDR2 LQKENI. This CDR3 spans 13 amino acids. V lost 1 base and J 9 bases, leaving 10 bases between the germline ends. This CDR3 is CASSPRAGFEQFF. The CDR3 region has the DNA TGTGCCAGCTCACCACGTGCAGGGTTTGAGCAGTTCTTC.

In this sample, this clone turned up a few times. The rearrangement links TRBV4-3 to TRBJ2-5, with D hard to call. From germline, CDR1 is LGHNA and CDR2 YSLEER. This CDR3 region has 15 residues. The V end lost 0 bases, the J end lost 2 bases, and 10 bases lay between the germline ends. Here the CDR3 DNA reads TGCGCCAGCAGCCAAGATTTGGAAGCGCAAGAGACCCAGTACTTC. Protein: CASSQDLEAQETQYF.

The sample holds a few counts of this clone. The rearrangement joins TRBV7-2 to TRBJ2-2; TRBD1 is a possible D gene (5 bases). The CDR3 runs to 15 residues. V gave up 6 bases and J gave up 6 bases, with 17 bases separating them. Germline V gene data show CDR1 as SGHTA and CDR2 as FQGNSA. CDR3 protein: CASRPRAGPPGELFF. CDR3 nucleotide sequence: TGTGCCAGCAGGCCTAGGGCAGGGCCCCCCGGGGAGCTGTTTTTT.

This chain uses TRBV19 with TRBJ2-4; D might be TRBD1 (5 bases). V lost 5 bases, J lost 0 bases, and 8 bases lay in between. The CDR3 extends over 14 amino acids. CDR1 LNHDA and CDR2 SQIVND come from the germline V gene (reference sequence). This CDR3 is CASSFDRAKNIQYF. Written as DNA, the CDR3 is TGTGCCAGTAGTTTTGACAGAGCCAAAAACATTCAGTACTTC.

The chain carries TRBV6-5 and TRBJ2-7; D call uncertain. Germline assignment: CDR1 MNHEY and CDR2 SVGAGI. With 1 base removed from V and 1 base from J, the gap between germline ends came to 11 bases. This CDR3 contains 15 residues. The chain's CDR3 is CASSYYGMGSYEQYF. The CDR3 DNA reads TGTGCCAGCAGTTACTATGGGATGGGATCCTACGAGCAGTACTTC.

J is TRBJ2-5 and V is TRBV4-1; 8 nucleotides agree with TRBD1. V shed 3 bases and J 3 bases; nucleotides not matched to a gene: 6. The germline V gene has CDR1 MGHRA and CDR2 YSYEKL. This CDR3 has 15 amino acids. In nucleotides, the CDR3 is TGCGCCAGCAGCCACGCGGACAGGGTGGAAGAGACCCAGTACTTC. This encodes CASSHADRVEETQYF.

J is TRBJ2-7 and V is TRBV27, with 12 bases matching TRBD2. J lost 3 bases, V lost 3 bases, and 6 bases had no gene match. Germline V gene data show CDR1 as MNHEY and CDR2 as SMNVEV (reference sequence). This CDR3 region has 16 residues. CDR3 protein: CASSFRTSGTYYEQYV. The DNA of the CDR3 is TGTGCCAGCAGTTTCCGGACTAGCGGGACTTACTACGAGCAGTACGTC.

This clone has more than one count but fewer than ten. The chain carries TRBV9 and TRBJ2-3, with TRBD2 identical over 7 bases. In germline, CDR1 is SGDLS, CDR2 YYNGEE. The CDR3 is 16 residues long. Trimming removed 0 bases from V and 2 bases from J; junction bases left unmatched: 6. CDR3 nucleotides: TGTGCCAGCAGCGTAGGGAGCGGGGCGAACACAGATACGCAGTATTTT. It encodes CASSVGSGANTDTQYF.

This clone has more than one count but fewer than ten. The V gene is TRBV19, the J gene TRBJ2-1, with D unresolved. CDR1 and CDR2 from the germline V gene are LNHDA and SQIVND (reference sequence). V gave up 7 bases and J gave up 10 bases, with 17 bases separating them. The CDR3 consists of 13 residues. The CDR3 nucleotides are TGTGCCAGTAAAAGGCATCTGACCGGGGAGCAGTTCTTC. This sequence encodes CASKRHLTGEQFF.

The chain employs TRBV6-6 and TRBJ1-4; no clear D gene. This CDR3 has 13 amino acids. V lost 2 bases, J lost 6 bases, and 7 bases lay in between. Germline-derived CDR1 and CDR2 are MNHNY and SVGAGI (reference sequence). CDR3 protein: CASSYRVDEKLFF. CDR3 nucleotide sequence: TGTGCCAGCAGTTACCGGGTAGATGAAAAACTGTTTTTT.

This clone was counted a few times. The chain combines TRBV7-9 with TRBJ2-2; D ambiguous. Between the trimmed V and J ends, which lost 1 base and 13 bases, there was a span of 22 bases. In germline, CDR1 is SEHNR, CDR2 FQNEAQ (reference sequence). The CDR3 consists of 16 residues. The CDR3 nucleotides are TGTGCCAGCAGCTTAGGAAATTACCGCCCCCGCTCGGGGCTGTTTTTT. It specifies CASSLGNYRPRSGLFF. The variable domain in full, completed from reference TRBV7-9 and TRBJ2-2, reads DTGVSQNPRHKITKRGQNVTFRCDPISEHNRLYWYRQTLGQGPEFLTYFQNEAQLEKSRLLSDRFSAERPKGSFSTLEIQRTEQGDSAMYLCASSLGNYRPRSGLFFGEGSRLTVL.

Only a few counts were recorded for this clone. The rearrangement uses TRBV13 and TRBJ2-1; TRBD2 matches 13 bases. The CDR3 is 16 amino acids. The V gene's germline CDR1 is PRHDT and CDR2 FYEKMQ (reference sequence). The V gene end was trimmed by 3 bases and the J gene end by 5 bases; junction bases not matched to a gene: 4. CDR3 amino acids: CASSFRLAGGHNEQFF. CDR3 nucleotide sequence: TGTGCCAGCAGCTTTAGACTAGCGGGAGGACACAATGAGCAGTTCTTC.

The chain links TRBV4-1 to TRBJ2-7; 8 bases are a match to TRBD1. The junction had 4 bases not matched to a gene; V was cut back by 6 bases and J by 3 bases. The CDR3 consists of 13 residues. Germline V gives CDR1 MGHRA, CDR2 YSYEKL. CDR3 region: CASRHTGGYEQYF. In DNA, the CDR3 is TGCGCCAGCAGGCACACAGGGGGCTACGAGCAGTACTTC.

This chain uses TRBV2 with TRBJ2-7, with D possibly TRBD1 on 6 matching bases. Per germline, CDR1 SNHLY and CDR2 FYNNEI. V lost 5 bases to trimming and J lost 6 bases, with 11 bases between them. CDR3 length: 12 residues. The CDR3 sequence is CASSPGVGEQYV. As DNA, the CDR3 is TGTGCCAGCAGTCCAGGGGTCGGCGAGCAGTACGTC.